These T cell receptor beta chains were read from a single sample in a study of prognosis after radiotherapy for stage I lung cancer. From the multiplex PCR reads, TCRdb called clonotypes with MiXCR, one entry per CDR3 protein. The sample consists of under 75,000 distinct CDR3 sequences, 26% of them appearing once. This specimen was PBMCs, taken before or after stereotactic body radiation therapy (not recorded which). Every receptor here comes from a donor over 45 with non-small cell lung cancer. CDR3s include the opening cysteine and the closing phenylalanine or tryptophan. The D gene is left open where the match is weak. Part of the rows lack a size; the others show once, few, many or a class for expanded clones.

DNA: TGTGCCAGTAGTCCGACTAGCGGGGGGGCGGCAGATACGCAGTATTTT
CDR3: CASSPTSGGAADTQYF
V: TRBV19
D: TRBD2
size: many
J: TRBJ2-3

DNA: TGTGCCAGCAGCTTAGAAAGCGGGGGGGCCTCAAGCGGCGAGCAGTACTTC
CDR3: CASSLESGGASSGEQYF
V: TRBV7-2
D: TRBD2
size: many
J: TRBJ2-7

DNA: TGTGCCACCAGCAGAGATAAGTCAGGCGGCTATGGCTACACCTTC
CDR3: CATSRDKSGGYGYTF
V: TRBV15
D: .
size: many
J: TRBJ1-2

DNA: TGTGCCAGCAGTTCACTTAGCTCCTATAATTCACCCCTCCACTTT
CDR3: CASSSLSSYNSPLHF
V: TRBV6-2/TRBV6-3
D: .
size: medium-sized
J: TRBJ1-6

DNA: TGTGCCAGTAGTATAGGGCCAGGTCCTACGGGAGATACGCAGTATTTT
CDR3: CASSIGPGPTGDTQYF
V: TRBV19
D: .
size: many
J: TRBJ2-3

DNA: TGTGCCAGCAGCCAAGAGTTCGCCGGGGCTGAAGCTTTCTTT
CDR3: CASSQEFAGAEAFF
V: TRBV3-1
D: .
size: many
J: TRBJ1-1

DNA: TGTGCCAGCAGTCCGGGGACCCCTGGGACCGCGGAGCTGTTTTTT
CDR3: CASSPGTPGTAELFF
V: TRBV28
D: .
size: .
J: TRBJ2-2

DNA: TGTGCCAGCACCTTACAGGGGACCCTCTCTGGAAACACCATATATTTT
CDR3: CASTLQGTLSGNTIYF
V: TRBV7-2
D: TRBD1
size: many
J: TRBJ1-3

DNA: TGTGCCAGCACTCCTTCGAGGGGGGCAGGGGCTGGGGAAAACTATGGCTACACCTTC
CDR3: CASTPSRGAGAGENYGYTF
V: TRBV28
D: .
size: many
J: TRBJ1-2

DNA: TGTGCCAGCTCACCAACCGGGACCTCGGGCTTGGAGACCCAGTACTTC
CDR3: CASSPTGTSGLETQYF
V: TRBV18
D: .
size: many
J: TRBJ2-5

DNA: TGTGCCACCCCGTTGGAGGCCCAGCATTTT
CDR3: CATPLEAQHF
V: TRBV12-3/TRBV12-4
D: .
size: many
J: TRBJ1-5

DNA: TGTGCCAGCAGTGAACGGGGGCAAGAAAAACTGTTTTTT
CDR3: CASSERGQEKLFF
V: TRBV6-1
D: .
size: many
J: TRBJ1-4

DNA: TGTGCCAGCGCCAGAGGGAACACCGGGGAGCTGTTTTTT
CDR3: CASARGNTGELFF
V: TRBV7-6
D: .
size: many
J: TRBJ2-2

DNA: TGTGCCACCGACAGCTTCGGGGAGTACTTC
CDR3: CATDSFGEYF
V: TRBV6-1
D: .
size: .
J: TRBJ2-7

DNA: TGCAGTGCTAGAGCCGGGGGGAGCTCCTACAATGAGCAGTTCTTC
CDR3: CSARAGGSSYNEQFF
V: TRBV20-1
D: TRBD2
size: many
J: TRBJ2-1

DNA: TGTGCCAGCAGCTCAAGACAGGGGGCTACCCTCCACTTT
CDR3: CASSSRQGATLHF
V: TRBV5-6
D: TRBD1
size: many
J: TRBJ1-6

DNA: TGTGCCAGCAGTTTAGCCGTGCGGGGGGGGTATGGCTACACCTTC
CDR3: CASSLAVRGGYGYTF
V: TRBV28
D: .
size: many
J: TRBJ1-2

DNA: TGTGCCAGTGGGAGGGGCGACATATCCGTTCGGTCACCCCTCCACTTT
CDR3: CASGRGDISVRSPLHF
V: TRBV27
D: .
size: .
J: TRBJ1-6

DNA: TGCAGTGCAACCGCCCCCCGGGCCCCGGGTCAGCCCCAGCATTTT
CDR3: CSATAPRAPGQPQHF
V: TRBV20-1
D: .
size: many
J: TRBJ1-5

DNA: TGTACCAGCAGTTACTCCGGCAGGGCCGATAGCAATCAGCCCCAGCATTTT
CDR3: CTSSYSGRADSNQPQHF
V: TRBV6-2/TRBV6-3
D: .
size: many
J: TRBJ1-5

DNA: TGTGCCAGCAGCTTAATGGGGCAGATCGTAAGAGAAAAACTGTTTTTT
CDR3: CASSLMGQIVREKLFF
V: TRBV7-2
D: .
size: .
J: TRBJ1-4

DNA: TGCGCCAGCAGCCAAGATCGGGACAGACCCCTCCACTTT
CDR3: CASSQDRDRPLHF
V: TRBV4-1
D: TRBD1
size: many
J: TRBJ1-6

DNA: TGTGCCAGCCTCCGAGGGGCTGGAGGCTACACCTTC
CDR3: CASLRGAGGYTF
V: TRBV12-3/TRBV12-4
D: .
size: many
J: TRBJ1-2

DNA: TGTGCCAGCAGCTTGGTGGGTTTTGAGTCCTACAATGAGCAGTTCTTC
CDR3: CASSLVGFESYNEQFF
V: TRBV5-5
D: .
size: many
J: TRBJ2-1

DNA: TGTGCCAGCAGTTTCGGGACGAACTCCGTGGGAGAGACCCAGTACTTC
CDR3: CASSFGTNSVGETQYF
V: TRBV28
D: .
size: many
J: TRBJ2-5

DNA: TGCGCCAGCAGCTTGTTTCAGAAAGGGAAGTACACTGAAGCTTTCTTT
CDR3: CASSLFQKGKYTEAFF
V: TRBV5-1
D: .
size: many
J: TRBJ1-1

DNA: TGTGCCAGCAGTCCCCTATCGACAGGGGCCGAGGCTAACTATGGCTACACCTTC
CDR3: CASSPLSTGAEANYGYTF
V: TRBV6-1
D: TRBD1
size: many
J: TRBJ1-2

DNA: TGTGCCAGCTCACCACCCGGGACAGGGGGCCTTAGCAATCAGCCCCAGCATTTT
CDR3: CASSPPGTGGLSNQPQHF
V: TRBV18
D: TRBD1
size: many
J: TRBJ1-5

DNA: TGTGCCAGCAGCCGCGAGTGGGCGTGGGGGCCCTGGGAGCTGTTTTTT
CDR3: CASSREWAWGPWELFF
V: TRBV6-2/TRBV6-3
D: .
size: .
J: TRBJ2-2

DNA: TGTGCCAGCAGCCTGGGGGGGACCTATAATTCACCCCTCCACTTT
CDR3: CASSLGGTYNSPLHF
V: TRBV12-3/TRBV12-4
D: .
size: many
J: TRBJ1-6

DNA: TGCGCCAGCAGCCGTCGGGACACCTATGAAGCTTTCTTT
CDR3: CASSRRDTYEAFF
V: TRBV4-3
D: .
size: few
J: TRBJ1-1

DNA: TGCAGTGCTAGGGGGGCAGCCCCCACGCTCCACTTT
CDR3: CSARGAAPTLHF
V: TRBV20-1
D: .
size: many
J: TRBJ1-6

DNA: TGCAGCGTTGAGGCTGGGGGAGGAGCTTTCTTT
CDR3: CSVEAGGGAFF
V: TRBV29-1
D: .
size: .
J: TRBJ1-1

DNA: TGTGCCAGCAGCCAAGAGCAGGGATGGACTGAAGCTTTCTTT
CDR3: CASSQEQGWTEAFF
V: TRBV3-1
D: .
size: many
J: TRBJ1-1

DNA: TGCAGTGCCCTGAATTCTCCGGGGAACACTGAAGCTTTCTTT
CDR3: CSALNSPGNTEAFF
V: TRBV20-1
D: .
size: many
J: TRBJ1-1

DNA: TGTGCCAGCAGCCAATATGTTGGCAGGGCCTCCTACGAGCAGTACTTC
CDR3: CASSQYVGRASYEQYF
V: TRBV3-1
D: .
size: .
J: TRBJ2-7

DNA: TGTGCCAGCAGTAGCAATAACAGGGGGGGAGAGACCCAGTACTTC
CDR3: CASSSNNRGGETQYF
V: TRBV28
D: .
size: many
J: TRBJ2-5

DNA: TGTGCTAGCAGCCCAATGCGGGGAATGAACCAGCCCCAGCATTTT
CDR3: CASSPMRGMNQPQHF
V: TRBV7-2
D: .
size: .
J: TRBJ1-5

DNA: TGTGCCAGCAGCTCTCCTTTGGCAGCCCCCTACGAGCAGTACTTC
CDR3: CASSSPLAAPYEQYF
V: TRBV5-5
D: .
size: many
J: TRBJ2-7

DNA: TGTGCCAGCGAGCCTGACAGATACAATGAGCAGTTCTTC
CDR3: CASEPDRYNEQFF
V: TRBV2
D: .
size: many
J: TRBJ2-1

DNA: TGCAGTGCTACGACAGGTCTAAATGAAAAACTGTTTTTT
CDR3: CSATTGLNEKLFF
V: TRBV20-1
D: .
size: many
J: TRBJ1-4

DNA: TGCGCCAGCAGCTTGCTTAGCGGGGGGGCCCAATACAATGAGCAGTTCTTC
CDR3: CASSLLSGGAQYNEQFF
V: TRBV5-1
D: TRBD2
size: many
J: TRBJ2-1

DNA: TGTGCCAGCAGCCTAAGCGGGGGGGATACCTACGAGCAGTACTTC
CDR3: CASSLSGGDTYEQYF
V: TRBV6-1
D: TRBD2
size: many
J: TRBJ2-7

DNA: TGTGCTAGCAGCTTGGGCGAGAACACTGAAGCTTTCTTT
CDR3: CASSLGENTEAFF
V: TRBV7-7
D: .
size: many
J: TRBJ1-1

DNA: TGTGCCTGGAGTGTGGCCCCTCCATCCTCTGGAAACACCATATATTTT
CDR3: CAWSVAPPSSGNTIYF
V: TRBV30
D: .
size: many
J: TRBJ1-3

DNA: TGCAGTGCTAGAGACAAGTGGTCGGGACAGGGGGTGAACAATGAGCAGTTCTTC
CDR3: CSARDKWSGQGVNNEQFF
V: TRBV20-1
D: TRBD1
size: many
J: TRBJ2-1

DNA: TGTGCCAGTAGCAGGGACCACTATGGCTACACCTTC
CDR3: CASSRDHYGYTF
V: TRBV19
D: .
size: many
J: TRBJ1-2